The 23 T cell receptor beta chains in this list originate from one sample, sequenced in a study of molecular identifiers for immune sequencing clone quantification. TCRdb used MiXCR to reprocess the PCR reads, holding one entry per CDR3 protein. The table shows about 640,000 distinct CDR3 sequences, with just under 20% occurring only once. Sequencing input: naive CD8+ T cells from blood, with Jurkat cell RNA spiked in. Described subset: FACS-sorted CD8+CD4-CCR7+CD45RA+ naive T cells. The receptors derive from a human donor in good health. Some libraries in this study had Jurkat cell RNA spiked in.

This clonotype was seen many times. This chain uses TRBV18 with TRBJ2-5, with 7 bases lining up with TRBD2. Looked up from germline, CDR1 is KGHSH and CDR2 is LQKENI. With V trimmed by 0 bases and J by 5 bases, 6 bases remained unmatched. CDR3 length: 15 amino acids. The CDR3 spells CASSPPPAGLETQYF. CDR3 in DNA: TGTGCCAGCTCACCACCTCCAGCGGGGCTCGAGACCCAGTACTTC.

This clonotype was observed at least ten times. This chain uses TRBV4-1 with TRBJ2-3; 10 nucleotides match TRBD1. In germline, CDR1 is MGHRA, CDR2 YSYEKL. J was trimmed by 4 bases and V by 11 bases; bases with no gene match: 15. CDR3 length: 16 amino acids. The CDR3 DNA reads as TGCGCCGCCGGACTACCGGGACAGGGGAACCCAGATACGCAGTATTTT. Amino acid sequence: CAAGLPGQGNPDTQYF.

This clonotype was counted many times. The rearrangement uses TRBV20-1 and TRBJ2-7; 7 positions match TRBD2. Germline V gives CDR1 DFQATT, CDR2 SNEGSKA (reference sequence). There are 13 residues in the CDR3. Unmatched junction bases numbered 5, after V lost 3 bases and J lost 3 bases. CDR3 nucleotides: TGCAGTGCTAGGGGCGGACTAGTCTACGAGCAGTACTTC. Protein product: CSARGGLVYEQYF.

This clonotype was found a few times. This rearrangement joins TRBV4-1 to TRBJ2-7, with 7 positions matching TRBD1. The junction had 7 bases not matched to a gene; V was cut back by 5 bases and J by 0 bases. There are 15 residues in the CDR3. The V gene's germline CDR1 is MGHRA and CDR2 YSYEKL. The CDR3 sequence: CASSLTGDRSYEQYF. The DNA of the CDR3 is TGCGCCAGCAGCTTAACAGGGGATCGCTCCTACGAGCAGTACTTC.

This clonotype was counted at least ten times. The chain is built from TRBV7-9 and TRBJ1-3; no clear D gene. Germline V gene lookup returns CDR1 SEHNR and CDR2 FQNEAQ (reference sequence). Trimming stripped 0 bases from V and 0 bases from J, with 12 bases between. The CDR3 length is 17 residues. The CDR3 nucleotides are TGTGCCAGCAGCTTAGCGATAACGGATGTCTCTGGAAACACCATATATTTT. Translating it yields CASSLAITDVSGNTIYF.

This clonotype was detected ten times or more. CDR3: CASSQDSAVAKNIQYF. CDR3 DNA sequence: TGCGCCAGCAGCCAAGATTCAGCGGTAGCCAAAAACATTCAGTACTTC. The chain is built from TRBV4-1 and TRBJ2-4, with D possibly TRBD2 on 5 matching bases. Germline values: CDR1 MGHRA, CDR2 YSYEKL. The ends were cut back, 0 bases at V and 0 bases at J, with 9 bases in the middle. This CDR3 contains 16 residues.

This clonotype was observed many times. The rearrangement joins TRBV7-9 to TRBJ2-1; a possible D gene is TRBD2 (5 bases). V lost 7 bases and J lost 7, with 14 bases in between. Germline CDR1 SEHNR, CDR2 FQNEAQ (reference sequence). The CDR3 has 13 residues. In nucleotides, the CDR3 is TGTGCCAGCACCCAAATCCCGGGGAATGAGCAGTTCTTC. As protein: CASTQIPGNEQFF.

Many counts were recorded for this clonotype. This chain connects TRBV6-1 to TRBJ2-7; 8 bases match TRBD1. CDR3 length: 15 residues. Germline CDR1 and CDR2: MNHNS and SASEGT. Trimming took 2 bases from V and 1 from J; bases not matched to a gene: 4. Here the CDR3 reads CASSEFGTGSYEQYF. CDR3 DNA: TGTGCCAGCAGTGAATTCGGGACAGGTTCCTACGAGCAGTACTTC.

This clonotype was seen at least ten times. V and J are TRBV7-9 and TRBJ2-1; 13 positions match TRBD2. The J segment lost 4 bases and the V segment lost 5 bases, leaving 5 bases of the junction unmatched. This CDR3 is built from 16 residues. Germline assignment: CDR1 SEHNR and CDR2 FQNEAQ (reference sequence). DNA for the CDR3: TGTGCCAGCAGCCCGTGGACTAGCGGGAGTTACAATGAGCAGTTCTTC. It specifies CASSPWTSGSYNEQFF. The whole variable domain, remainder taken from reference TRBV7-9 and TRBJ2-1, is DTGVSQNPRHKITKRGQNVTFRCDPISEHNRLYWYRQTLGQGPEFLTYFQNEAQLEKSRLLSDRFSAERPKGSFSTLEIQRTEQGDSAMYLCASSPWTSGSYNEQFFGPGTRLTVL.

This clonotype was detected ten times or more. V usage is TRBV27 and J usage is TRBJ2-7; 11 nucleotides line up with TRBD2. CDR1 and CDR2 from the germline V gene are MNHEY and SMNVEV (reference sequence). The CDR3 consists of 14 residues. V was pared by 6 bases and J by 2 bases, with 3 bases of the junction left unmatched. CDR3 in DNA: TGTGCCAGCAGGGGACTAGCGGATGCCTACGAGCAGTACTTC. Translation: CASRGLADAYEQYF.

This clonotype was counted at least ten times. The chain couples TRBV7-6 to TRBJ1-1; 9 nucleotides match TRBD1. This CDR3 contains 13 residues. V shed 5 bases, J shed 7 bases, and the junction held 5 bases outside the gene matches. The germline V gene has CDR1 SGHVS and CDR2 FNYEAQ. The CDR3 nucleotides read TGTGCCAGCAGCGGTAGGACAGGGGTTGAAGCTTTCTTT. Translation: CASSGRTGVEAFF.

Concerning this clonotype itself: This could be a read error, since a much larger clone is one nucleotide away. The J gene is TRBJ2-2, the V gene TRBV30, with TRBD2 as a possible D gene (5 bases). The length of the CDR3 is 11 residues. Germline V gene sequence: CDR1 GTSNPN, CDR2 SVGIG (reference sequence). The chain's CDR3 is CAWENTGELLF. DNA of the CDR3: TGTGCCTGGGAGAACACCGGGGAGCTGCTTTTT.

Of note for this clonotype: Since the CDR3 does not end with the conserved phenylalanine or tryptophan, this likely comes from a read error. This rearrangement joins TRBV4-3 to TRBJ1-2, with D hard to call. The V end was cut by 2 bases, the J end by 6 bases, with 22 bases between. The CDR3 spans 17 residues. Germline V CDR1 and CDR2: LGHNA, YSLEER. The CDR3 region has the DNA TGCGCCAGCAGCCAAAGCCTAGGGAGCCTCTATGTTGATGGCTACACCCTC. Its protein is CASSQSLGSLYVDGYTL.

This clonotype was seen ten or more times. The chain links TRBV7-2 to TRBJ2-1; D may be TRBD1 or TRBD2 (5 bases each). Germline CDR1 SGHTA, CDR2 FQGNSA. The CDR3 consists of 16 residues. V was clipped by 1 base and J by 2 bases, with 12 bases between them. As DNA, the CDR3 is TGTGCCAGCAGCTTAGGTCTCTGGGGGACCTACAATGAGCAGTTCTTC. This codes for CASSLGLWGTYNEQFF.

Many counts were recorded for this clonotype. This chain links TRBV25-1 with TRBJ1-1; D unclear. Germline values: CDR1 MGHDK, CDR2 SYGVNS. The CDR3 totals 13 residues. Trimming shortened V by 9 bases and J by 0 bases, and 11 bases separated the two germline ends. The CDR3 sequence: CASISLMNTEAFF. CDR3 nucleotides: TGTGCCAGTATATCCCTCATGAACACTGAAGCTTTCTTT.

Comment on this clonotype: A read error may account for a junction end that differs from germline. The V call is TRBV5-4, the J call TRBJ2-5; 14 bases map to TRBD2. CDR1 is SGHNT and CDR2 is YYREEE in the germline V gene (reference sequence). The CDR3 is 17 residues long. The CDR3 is CASSPAGLAGVHETQYF. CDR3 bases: TGTGCCAGCAGCCCGGCGGGACTAGCGGGAGTGCATGAGACTCAGTACTTC.

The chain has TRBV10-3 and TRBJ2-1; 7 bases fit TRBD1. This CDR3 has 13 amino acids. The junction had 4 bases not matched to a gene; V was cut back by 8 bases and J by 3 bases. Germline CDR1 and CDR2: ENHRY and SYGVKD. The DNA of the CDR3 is TGTGCCATCGGACAGGAGCACTACAATGAGCAGTTCTTC. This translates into CAIGQEHYNEQFF.

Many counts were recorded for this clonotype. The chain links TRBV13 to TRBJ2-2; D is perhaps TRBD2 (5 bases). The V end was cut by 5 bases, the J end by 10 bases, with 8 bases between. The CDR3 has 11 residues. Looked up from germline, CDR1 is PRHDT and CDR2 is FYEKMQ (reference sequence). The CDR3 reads CASSPGVELFF. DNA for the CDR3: TGTGCCAGCAGCCCCGGGGTGGAGCTGTTTTTT.

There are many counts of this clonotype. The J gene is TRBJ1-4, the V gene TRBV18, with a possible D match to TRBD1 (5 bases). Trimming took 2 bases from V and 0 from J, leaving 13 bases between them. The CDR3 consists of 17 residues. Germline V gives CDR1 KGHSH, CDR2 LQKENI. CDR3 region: CASSPDGTPATNEKLFF. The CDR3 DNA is TGTGCCAGCTCACCAGACGGGACTCCTGCAACTAATGAAAAACTGTTTTTT. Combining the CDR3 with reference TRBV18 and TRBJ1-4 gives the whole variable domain NAGVMQNPRHLVRRRGQEARLRCSPMKGHSHVYWYRQLPEEGLKFMVYLQKENIIDESGMPKERFSAEFPKEGPSILRIQQVVRGDSAAYFCASSPDGTPATNEKLFFGSGTQLSVL.

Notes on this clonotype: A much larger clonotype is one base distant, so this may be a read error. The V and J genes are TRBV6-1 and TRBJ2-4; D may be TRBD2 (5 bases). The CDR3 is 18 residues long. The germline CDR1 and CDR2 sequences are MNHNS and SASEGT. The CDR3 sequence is CASSGHGRQDLAKNIQHF. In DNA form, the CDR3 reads TGTGCCAGCAGTGGACACGGGCGTCAGGATCTAGCCAAAAACATTCAGCACTTC.

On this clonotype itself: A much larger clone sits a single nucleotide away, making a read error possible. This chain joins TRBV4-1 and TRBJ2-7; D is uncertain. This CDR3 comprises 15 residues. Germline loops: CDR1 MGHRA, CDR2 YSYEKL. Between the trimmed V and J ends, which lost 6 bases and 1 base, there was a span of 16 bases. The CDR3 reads CASSLTQALSYEQYF. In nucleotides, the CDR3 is TGCGCCAGCAGTCTTACCCAGGCGCTATCCTACGAGCAGTACTTC.

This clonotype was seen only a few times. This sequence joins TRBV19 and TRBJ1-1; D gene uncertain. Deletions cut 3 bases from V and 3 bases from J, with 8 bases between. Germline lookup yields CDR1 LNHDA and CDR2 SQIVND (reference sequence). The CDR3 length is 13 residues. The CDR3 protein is CASSIGRDTEAFF. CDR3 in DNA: TGTGCCAGTAGTATCGGAAGGGACACTGAAGCTTTCTTT.

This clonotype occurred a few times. This chain's CDR3 is CASSISNEAFF. CDR3 coding DNA: TGTGCCAGTAGTATAAGCAATGAAGCTTTCTTT. The chain combines TRBV19 with TRBJ1-1; no definite D call. CDR1 LNHDA and CDR2 SQIVND come from the germline V gene (reference sequence). CDR3 length equals 11 residues. V lost 2 bases and J 7 bases, leaving 5 bases between the germline ends.